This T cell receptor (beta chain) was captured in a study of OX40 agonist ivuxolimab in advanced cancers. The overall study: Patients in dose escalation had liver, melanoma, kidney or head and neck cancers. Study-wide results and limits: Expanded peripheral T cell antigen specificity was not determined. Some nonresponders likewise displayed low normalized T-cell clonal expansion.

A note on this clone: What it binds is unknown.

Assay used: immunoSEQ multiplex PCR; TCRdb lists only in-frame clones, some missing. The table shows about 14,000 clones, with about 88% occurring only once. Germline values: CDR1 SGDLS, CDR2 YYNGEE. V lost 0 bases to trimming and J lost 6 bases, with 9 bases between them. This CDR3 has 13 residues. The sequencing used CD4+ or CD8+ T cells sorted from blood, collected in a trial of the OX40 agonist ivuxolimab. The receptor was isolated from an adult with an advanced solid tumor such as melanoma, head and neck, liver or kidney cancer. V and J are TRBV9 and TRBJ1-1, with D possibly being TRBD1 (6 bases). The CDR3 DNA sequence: TGTGCCAGCAGCGTAGGTGGGGGGCCTGAAGCTTTCTTT. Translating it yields CASSVGGGPEAFF.